This TCR beta chain was sequenced for a study of PD-1 blockade in classical Hodgkin lymphoma. Study-wide results and limits: CD4+ but not CD8+ TCR diversity rose significantly by C4D1. Exclusion was the outcome for patients who began nivolumab under 1 year after ASCT.

The method was immunoSEQ multiplex PCR; TCRdb's version includes in-frame clones alone and lacks a portion of them. The table has approximately 58,000 clones, about 91% seen once. Every one of the patients relapsed after autologous stem cell transplantation (brentuximab vedotin exposure was variable). Trimming left V 7 bases short and J 2 bases short, with 15 bases between. CDR3 length: 14 amino acids. In germline, CDR1 is MDHEN, CDR2 SYDVKM. In the case of this clone: Its specificity is not known.

V is TRBV28 and J is TRBJ2-7; D might be TRBD1 or TRBD2, each matching 5 bases. The sequence was collected from a human donor with classical Hodgkin lymphoma. The source material was peripheral blood mononuclear cells (PBMCs), sampled before the second cycle of nivolumab. Here the CDR3 DNA reads TGTGCCAGCACCAATCCCGGGGCACCCTACGAGCAGTACTTC. This sequence encodes CASTNPGAPYEQYF.